This record looks at one TCR beta chain sequence and its context. The data stem from a study of blood T cell repertoires in COVID-19. Trimming took off 6 bases at V and 6 bases at J, with 18 bases between the two ends. Germline-derived CDR1 and CDR2 are KGHSH and LQKENI. This CDR3 has 15 amino acids. Libraries were prepared by immunoSEQ multiplex PCR; TCRdb keeps only in-frame clonotypes and omits some of them. The table includes some 180,000 clones, approximately 88% detected once. The source of this sequence is a woman in her 40s with COVID-19, enrolled during active disease. The gene calls are TRBV18 and TRBJ1-5; a possible D gene is TRBD1 (6 bases). Sequencing input: peripheral blood. The CDR3 loop is CASSNRTGSGQPQHF. The CDR3 coding sequence is TGTGCCAGCTCGAATCGTACAGGGTCCGGTCAGCCCCAGCATTTT. The full variable domain, its missing parts supplied by reference TRBV18 and TRBJ1-5, is NAGVMQNPRHLVRRRGQEARLRCSPMKGHSHVYWYRQLPEEGLKFMVYLQKENIIDESGMPKERFSAEFPKEGPSILRIQQVVRGDSAAYFCASSNRTGSGQPQHFGDGTRLSIL.